The clone carrying this TCR beta chain was picked up many times. As yet, its antigen is unknown. Each sample yielded at least 5 micrograms of PBMC total RNA. This sample stems from a study of blood T cells in healthy people across ages. Findings of the study overall: Considered underestimates were the diversity estimates obtained from one million T cells.

Alongside a J-beta primer mix, a sample-barcoded 5' primer served in a second PCR lasting about 6 to 12 cycles. Samples each returned at least 3 million CDR3-containing paired-end reads. A single record per CDR3 protein comes from TCRdb applying MiXCR to the 5' RACE reads. This repertoire shows about 1.6 million distinct CDR3 sequences, roughly 32% found once; its top ten account for about 10%. The CDR3 length is 15 residues. V was shortened by 5 bases and J by 5 bases, with 18 bases between the two germline ends. The clonotype originates from a woman between 25 and 40 years old in good health. The material sequenced was blood. The chain links TRBV12-3 or TRBV12-4 to TRBJ1-2; possibly TRBD1 for D (5 bases). CDR3 loop: CASSLRTNGGYGYTF. In DNA form, the CDR3 reads TGTGCCAGCAGTCTCCGGACAAACGGCGGGTATGGCTACACCTTC.